The 27 T cell receptor beta chains below all came from one sample that was sequenced in a study of OX40 agonist ivuxolimab in advanced cancers. Some clones are missing from TCRdb's copy, which holds only in-frame ones; the method was immunoSEQ multiplex PCR. Of around 49,000 clones in the sample, over 75% were seen once. The sample consisted of CD4+ or CD8+ T cells sorted from blood, taken in a trial of the OX40 agonist ivuxolimab. The receptor set was obtained from an adult with an advanced solid tumor such as melanoma, head and neck, liver or kidney cancer.

This clone was picked up a small number of times. The genes are TRBV9 and TRBJ2-1, with 10 bases lining up with TRBD2. This CDR3 has 16 residues. Trimming took 3 bases from V and 10 from J; bases not matched to a gene: 13. The germline V gene encodes CDR1 SGDLS and CDR2 YYNGEE. The CDR3 here is CASSGSSSGRVGEQFF. CDR3 in DNA: TGTGCCAGCAGCGGCTCCTCTAGCGGGAGAGTAGGCGAGCAGTTCTTC.

This rearrangement joins TRBV28 to TRBJ2-3, with 11 bases fitting TRBD2. Germline values: CDR1 MDHEN, CDR2 SYDVKM. V was pared by 6 bases and J by 0 bases, with 2 bases of the junction left unmatched. This CDR3 comprises 15 residues. The CDR3, as DNA: TGTGCCAGCAGCTGGACTAGCGGGAGCACAGATACGCAGTATTTT. It is translated as CASSWTSGSTDTQYF.

CDR3 DNA: TGTGCCAGCAGCTTCCATGTAGCGGGAGTGGTCGATGAGCAGTTCTTC. Its protein product is CASSFHVAGVVDEQFF. V and J are TRBV13 and TRBJ2-1, with 9 bases fitting TRBD2. This CDR3 is built from 16 residues. V was pared by 3 bases and J by 8 bases, with 11 bases of the junction left unmatched. CDR1 is PRHDT and CDR2 is FYEKMQ in the germline V gene (reference sequence).

This clone was picked up one time. V gene TRBV7-2 combines with J gene TRBJ1-3; D is perhaps TRBD1 (6 bases). Germline V gene sequence: CDR1 SGHTA, CDR2 FQGNSA. The CDR3 extends over 15 amino acids. V was cut by 5 bases and J by 3 bases, with 14 bases left in between. CDR3 sequence: CASSPWGAGGNTIYF. The CDR3, as DNA: TGTGCCAGCAGCCCATGGGGGGCTGGTGGAAACACCATATATTTT.

The chain carries TRBV7-2 and TRBJ2-3, with unresolved D. From germline, CDR1 is SGHTA and CDR2 FQGNSA. CDR3 size: 14 residues. V gave up 2 bases and J gave up 2 bases, with 8 bases separating them. CDR3 nucleotides: TGTGCCAGCAGCTTAAGCCGGGCCACAGATACGCAGTATTTT. It encodes CASSLSRATDTQYF.

This clone was picked up a small number of times. The rearrangement uses TRBV29-1 and TRBJ2-6; a weak D match, TRBD1 (6 bases). The V gene's germline CDR1 is SQVTM and CDR2 ANQGSEA. V dropped 5 bases and J dropped 0 bases, with 14 bases sitting between them. The CDR3 covers 16 residues. CDR3 coding DNA: TGCAGCGTTCAGAGGGACACCGACTCTGGGGCCAACGTCCTGACTTTC. As protein: CSVQRDTDSGANVLTF.

V is TRBV7-2 and J is TRBJ2-2; tentative D call: TRBD2 (6 bases). This CDR3 spans 14 amino acids. Trimming shortened V by 3 bases and J by 10 bases, and 15 bases separated the two germline ends. Germline V gene sequence: CDR1 SGHTA, CDR2 FQGNSA. In nucleotides, the CDR3 is TGTGCCAGCAGCTTCCTGACTAGTCCCGTGGAGCTGTTTTTT. This translates into CASSFLTSPVELFF.

This clone occurred a few times. J is TRBJ1-1 and V is TRBV29-1; no clear D. The V gene lost 0 bases and the J gene lost 10 bases, with 15 bases spanning the gap. The germline CDR1 and CDR2 sequences are SQVTM and ANQGSEA. The CDR3 runs 13 residues. DNA of the CDR3: TGCAGCGTTGAAGAAATAGCCCCGGTCGGAGCTTTCTTT. Residues: CSVEEIAPVGAFF.

J is TRBJ2-2 and V is TRBV9; D gene unclear. This CDR3 is 16 amino acids long. Trimming removed 0 bases from V and 0 bases from J, with 9 bases in between. Germline values: CDR1 SGDLS, CDR2 YYNGEE. CDR3 amino acids: CASSVATEANTGELFF. CDR3 sequence (DNA): TGTGCCAGCAGCGTAGCTACCGAAGCGAACACCGGGGAGCTGTTTTTT.

The chain carries TRBV2 and TRBJ2-1; TRBD2 aligns across 12 bases. V lost 2 bases and J lost 8; bases outside the gene matches: 10. This CDR3 is 17 amino acids long. The germline gives CDR1 SNHLY, CDR2 FYNNEI. The CDR3 coding sequence is TGTGCCAGCAGTGAATATGGGGCTAGCGGGAGGGCCTATGAGCAGTTCTTC. It codes for CASSEYGASGRAYEQFF.

V and J are TRBV4-1 and TRBJ2-6; TRBD2 matches 7 bases. The CDR3 extends over 22 amino acids. Trimming removed 0 bases from V and 0 bases from J; junction bases left unmatched: 17. Germline loops: CDR1 MGHRA, CDR2 YSYEKL. The CDR3 nucleotides read TGCGCCAGCAGCCAAGATATCGGGTCGCGATTAGCGGGTGCCTCTGGGGCCAACGTCCTGACTTTC. Residues: CASSQDIGSRLAGASGANVLTF.

CDR3 sequence: CASSLGGFEKLFF. DNA for the CDR3: TGTGCCAGCAGCTTGGGGGGCTTTGAAAAACTGTTTTTT. The chain combines TRBV5-5 with TRBJ1-4; D might be TRBD1 (5 bases). The V gene's germline CDR1 is SGHKS and CDR2 YYEKEE (reference sequence). Trimming removed 0 bases at V and 7 bases at J, with 7 bases between. The CDR3 covers 13 residues.

The chain recombines TRBV6-1 with TRBJ1-2; D is undetermined. The CDR3 contains 16 residues. Germline V gene sequence: CDR1 MNHNS, CDR2 SASEGT. V was clipped by 4 bases and J by 4 bases, with 19 bases between them. The CDR3 region has the DNA TGTGCCAGCAGTGCCCCGGGATCCTTATTCGGCTATGGCTACACCTTC. It translates to CASSAPGSLFGYGYTF.

The chain uses TRBV5-1 and TRBJ2-1; tentative D call: TRBD2 (5 bases). This CDR3 contains 14 residues. Trimming shortened V by 1 base and J by 1 base, and 6 bases separated the two germline ends. Germline V CDR1 and CDR2: SGHRS, YFSETQ. CDR3 sequence (DNA): TGCGCCAGCAGCTTGCCGGGGTCCTACAATGAGCAGTTCTTC. Translation: CASSLPGSYNEQFF.

This chain uses TRBV10-3 with TRBJ1-5; 8 bases map to TRBD1. After removal of 0 bases from V and 1 base from J, the junction contained 2 bases not matched to a gene. The CDR3 consists of 16 residues. Germline V gene lookup returns CDR1 ENHRY and CDR2 SYGVKD. The CDR3 sequence: CAISESGTGSNQPQHF. For the CDR3, the DNA is TGTGCCATCAGTGAGTCAGGGACAGGAAGCAATCAGCCCCAGCATTTT.

As for this clone: The junction does not match germline at one end; this may be a read error. As DNA, the CDR3 is TGTGCCAGCAGTGACTGGGGAGGGATCTTC. Protein product: CASSDWGGIF. The gene calls are TRBV6-1 and TRBJ1-2; no clear D gene. Germline loops: CDR1 MNHNS, CDR2 SASEGT. The CDR3 is 10 residues long.

V gene TRBV5-4 combines with J gene TRBJ1-1; D may be TRBD1 (6 bases). This CDR3 is built from 15 residues. Trimming removed 4 bases at V and 0 bases at J, with 13 bases between. The germline gives CDR1 SGHNT, CDR2 YYREEE (reference sequence). CDR3 loop: CASSPPTGLNTEAFF. DNA of the CDR3: TGTGCCAGCAGCCCACCGACAGGCTTGAACACTGAAGCTTTCTTT.

This clone has just a few counts. The rearrangement joins TRBV9 to TRBJ2-3; D might be TRBD1 or TRBD2, each matching 5 bases. The V and J ends lost 5 bases and 0 bases respectively, with 13 bases between them. In germline, CDR1 is SGDLS, CDR2 YYNGEE. The CDR3 runs to 15 residues. The CDR3 region has the DNA TGTGCCAGCAGTCCCCGGGACCAAAGCACAGATACGCAGTATTTT. This translates into CASSPRDQSTDTQYF.

This chain links TRBV4-1 with TRBJ2-3, with 7 bases fitting TRBD2. V lost 0 bases to trimming and J lost 4 bases; unmatched junction nucleotides: 10. This CDR3 has 17 residues. CDR1 and CDR2 from the germline V gene are MGHRA and YSYEKL. This CDR3 reads CASSQDGLAGAADTQYF. In DNA form, the CDR3 reads TGCGCCAGCAGCCAAGATGGGCTGGCGGGAGCGGCAGATACGCAGTATTTT.

This chain joins TRBV5-1 and TRBJ2-5; no clear D. V lost 1 base and J lost 3, with 7 bases in between. The CDR3 has 13 residues. The germline V gene has CDR1 SGHRS and CDR2 YFSETQ. CDR3 sequence: CASSLRAEETQYF. CDR3 nucleotide sequence: TGCGCCAGCAGCTTGAGGGCAGAAGAGACCCAGTACTTC.

The chain is built from TRBV5-4 and TRBJ1-2; maybe TRBD1 (6 bases). CDR1 SGHNT and CDR2 YYREEE come from the germline V gene (reference sequence). This CDR3 has 17 amino acids. The V end was cut by 2 bases, the J end by 0 bases, with 17 bases between. The CDR3 nucleotides read TGTGCCAGCAGCTTAAGGGGAATCAGGGGATCTAACTATGGCTACACCTTC. It specifies CASSLRGIRGSNYGYTF.

The chain combines TRBV7-9 with TRBJ1-1; no clear D. Germline CDR1 reads SEHNR; CDR2 reads FQNEAQ (reference sequence). Deletions cut 5 bases from V and 2 bases from J, with 18 bases between. The CDR3 has 16 amino acids. The CDR3 nucleotides are TGTGCCAGCAGCCCCCCGGTTTGGAAGAAAAACACTGAAGCTTTCTTT. This encodes CASSPPVWKKNTEAFF.

The chain uses TRBV4-1 and TRBJ2-1; 10 bases match TRBD2. J gave up 2 bases and V 2 bases, and 3 bases lay outside the gene matches. The CDR3 is 16 amino acids. Germline V gives CDR1 MGHRA, CDR2 YSYEKL. CDR3 nucleotide sequence: TGCGCCAGCAGCCAATCCACTAGCGGGACCTACAATGAGCAGTTCTTC. Translating it yields CASSQSTSGTYNEQFF.

This clone was seen once. CDR3 residues: CASRPGTGTQFF. CDR3 nucleotides: TGTGCCAGTAGACCAGGGACAGGGACCCAGTTCTTC. The gene calls are TRBV19 and TRBJ2-1; 9 nucleotides match TRBD1. V shed 6 bases, J shed 13 bases, and the junction held 7 bases outside the gene matches. Germline-derived CDR1 and CDR2 are LNHDA and SQIVND (reference sequence). The CDR3 is 12 residues long.

This clone rates as medium-sized. The gene calls are TRBV16 and TRBJ2-3; 7 nucleotides align to TRBD1. CDR1 KGHSY and CDR2 FQNENV come from the germline V gene. This CDR3 has 15 amino acids. The V segment lost 6 bases and the J segment 2 bases; nucleotides outside the gene matches: 8. In DNA, the CDR3 is TGTGCCAGCAGTTCCAACAGGGGTCCCACAGATACGCAGTATTTT. Protein sequence: CASSSNRGPTDTQYF.

This sequence joins TRBV5-1 and TRBJ2-5, with 7 bases identical to TRBD1. The CDR3 has 16 residues. The junction had 7 bases not matched to a gene; V was cut back by 0 bases and J by 2 bases. Germline V gene data show CDR1 as SGHRS and CDR2 as YFSETQ. The DNA for the CDR3 is TGCGCCAGCAGCTTGGCCCCAGGGGGAAAGCAAGAGACCCAGTACTTC. Residues: CASSLAPGGKQETQYF.

The rearrangement links TRBV20-1 to TRBJ2-7; D might be TRBD1 or TRBD2, each matching 6 bases. V dropped 6 bases and J dropped 6 bases, with 12 bases sitting between them. The CDR3 contains 11 residues. Looked up from germline, CDR1 is DFQATT and CDR2 is SNEGSKA (reference sequence). DNA for the CDR3: TGCAGTGCGGTCGGGGGCGGCGAGCAGTACTTC. Its protein product is CSAVGGGEQYF.